This TCR beta chain was captured in a study of OX40 agonist ivuxolimab in advanced cancers. Clones were read by immunoSEQ multiplex PCR, and TCRdb kept only the in-frame ones, dropping some. The sample gives around 70,000 clones, around four fifths of which show up once; 1.5% to 2% is in the top ten. The germline gives CDR1 SGHTA, CDR2 FQGNSA. The CDR3 totals 13 residues. Trimming removed 1 base from V and 7 bases from J, with 11 bases in between. This sequence was found in an adult with an advanced solid tumor such as melanoma, head and neck, liver or kidney cancer. The V and J genes are TRBV7-2 and TRBJ2-7, with no clear D. The sample was CD4+ or CD8+ T cells sorted from blood, taken in a trial of the OX40 agonist ivuxolimab. CDR3 amino acids: CASSLGVGREQYF. The CDR3 bases are TGTGCCAGCAGCTTAGGGGTGGGCAGGGAGCAGTACTTC.